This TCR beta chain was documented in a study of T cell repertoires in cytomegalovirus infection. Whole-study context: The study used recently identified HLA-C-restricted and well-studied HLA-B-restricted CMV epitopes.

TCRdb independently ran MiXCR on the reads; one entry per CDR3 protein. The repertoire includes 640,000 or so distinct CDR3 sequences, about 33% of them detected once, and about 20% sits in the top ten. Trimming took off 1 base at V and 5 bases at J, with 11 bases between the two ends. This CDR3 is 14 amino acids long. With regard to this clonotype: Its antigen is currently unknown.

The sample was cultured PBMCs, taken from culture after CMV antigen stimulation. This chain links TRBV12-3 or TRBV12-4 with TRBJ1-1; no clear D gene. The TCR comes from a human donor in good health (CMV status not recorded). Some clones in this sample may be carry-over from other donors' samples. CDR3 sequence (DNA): TGTGCCAGCAGTTTAGGGCGAGTGGGAACTGAAGCTTTCTTT. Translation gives CASSLGRVGTEAFF.